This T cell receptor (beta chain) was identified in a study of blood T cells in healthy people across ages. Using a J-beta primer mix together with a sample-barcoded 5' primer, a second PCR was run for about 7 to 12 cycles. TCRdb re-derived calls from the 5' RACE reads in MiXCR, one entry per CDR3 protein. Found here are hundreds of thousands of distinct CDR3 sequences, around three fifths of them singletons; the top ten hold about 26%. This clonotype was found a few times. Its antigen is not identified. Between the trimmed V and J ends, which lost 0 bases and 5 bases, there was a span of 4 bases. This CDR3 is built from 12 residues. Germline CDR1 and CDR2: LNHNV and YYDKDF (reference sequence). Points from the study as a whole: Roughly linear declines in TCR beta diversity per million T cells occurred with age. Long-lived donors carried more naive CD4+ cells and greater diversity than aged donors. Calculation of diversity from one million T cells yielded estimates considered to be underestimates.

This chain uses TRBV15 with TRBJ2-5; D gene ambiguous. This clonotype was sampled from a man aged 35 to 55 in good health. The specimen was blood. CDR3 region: CATSRDTETQYF. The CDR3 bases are TGTGCCACCAGCAGAGATACGGAGACCCAGTACTTC. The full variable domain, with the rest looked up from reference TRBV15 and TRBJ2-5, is DAMVIQNPRYQVTQFGKPVTLSCSQTLNHNVMYWYQQKSSQAPKLLFHYYDKDFNNEADTPDNFQSRRPNTSFCFLDIRSPGLGDTAMYLCATSRDTETQYFGPGTRLLVL.